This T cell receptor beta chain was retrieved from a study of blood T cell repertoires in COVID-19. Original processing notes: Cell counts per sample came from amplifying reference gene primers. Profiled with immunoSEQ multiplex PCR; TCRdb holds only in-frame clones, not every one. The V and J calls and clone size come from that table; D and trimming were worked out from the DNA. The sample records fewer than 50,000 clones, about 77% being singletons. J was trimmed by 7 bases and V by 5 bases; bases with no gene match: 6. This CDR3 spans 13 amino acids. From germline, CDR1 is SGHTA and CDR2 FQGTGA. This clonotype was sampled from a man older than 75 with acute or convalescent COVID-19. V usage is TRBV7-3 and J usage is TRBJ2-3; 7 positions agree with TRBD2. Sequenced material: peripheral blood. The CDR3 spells CASSAGTINTQYF. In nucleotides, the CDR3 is TGTGCCAGCAGCGCCGGGACTATTAATACGCAGTATTTT.